This passage covers 28 T cell receptor beta chains from one sample sequenced in a study of T cells in localized non-small cell lung cancer. Method: immunoSEQ multiplex PCR; TCRdb's copy keeps in-frame clones and lacks some. The sample lists about 55,000 clones, roughly 88% occurring once. The input for sequencing was peripheral blood mononuclear cells, taken before any cancer treatment. Every receptor here comes from a man between 40 and 70 years old with stage III lung adenocarcinoma.

V and J are TRBV2 and TRBJ2-6, with TRBD1 as a possible D gene (5 bases). This CDR3 contains 15 residues. CDR1 SNHLY and CDR2 FYNNEI come from the germline V gene. The V gene lost 2 bases and the J gene lost 3 bases, with 8 bases spanning the gap. CDR3 nucleotides: TGTGCCAGCAGTGAAACCAGGGTTGGGGCCAACGTCCTGACTTTC. The encoded protein is CASSETRVGANVLTF.

This chain joins TRBV29-1 and TRBJ2-2; the match to TRBD1 covers 10 bases. This CDR3 is built from 16 residues. Germline CDR1 and CDR2: SQVTM and ANQGSEA. J gave up 6 bases and V 2 bases, and 9 bases lay outside the gene matches. This CDR3 is CSVEMEGQGFAGELFF. CDR3 bases: TGCAGCGTTGAAATGGAGGGACAGGGGTTCGCCGGGGAGCTGTTTTTT.

In this sample, this clone turned up a few times. The gene calls are TRBV14 and TRBJ2-2; D remains unclear. The CDR3 has 13 amino acids. V lost 1 base, J lost 6 bases, and 6 bases lay in between. The germline V gene has CDR1 SGHDN and CDR2 FVKESK. The CDR3 sequence: CASSQVLSGELFF. The CDR3 DNA is TGTGCCAGCAGCCAAGTCCTTTCCGGGGAGCTGTTTTTT.

V usage is TRBV2 and J usage is TRBJ2-5; 7 nucleotides align to TRBD2. This CDR3 has 15 amino acids. J gave up 0 bases and V 8 bases, and 9 bases lay outside the gene matches. CDR1 is SNHLY, CDR2 FYNNEI, per germline. DNA for the CDR3: TGTGCCAGCTCCCGGGCTAGCGGATACCAAGAGACCCAGTACTTC. Translating it yields CASSRASGYQETQYF.

The V gene is TRBV11-2, the J gene TRBJ2-1; D is possibly TRBD1 (6 bases). V lost 0 bases and J lost 4, with 13 bases in between. The germline V gene encodes CDR1 SGHAT and CDR2 FQNNGV. The CDR3 sequence is 16 residues long. The CDR3 bases are TGTGCCAGCAGCTTAGATCCCCAGGGGATGTACAATGAGCAGTTCTTC. Its translation: CASSLDPQGMYNEQFF.

This clone has a single count. The rearrangement joins TRBV19 to TRBJ2-5; 15 bases agree with TRBD2. This CDR3 is 15 amino acids long. The junction had 2 bases not matched to a gene; V was cut back by 5 bases and J by 4 bases. Germline V gene sequence: CDR1 LNHDA, CDR2 SQIVND (reference sequence). The CDR3 loop reads CASSPGLAGGETQYF. Here the CDR3 DNA reads TGTGCCAGTAGTCCGGGACTAGCGGGAGGAGAGACCCAGTACTTC.

The chain uses TRBV18 and TRBJ1-1; no clear D. The V end was cut by 8 bases, the J end by 6 bases, with 13 bases between. Germline V gene data show CDR1 as KGHSH and CDR2 as LQKENI. This CDR3 has 12 residues. The CDR3 spells CASRSPGAEAFF. DNA of the CDR3: TGTGCCAGCCGAAGCCCTGGGGCTGAAGCTTTCTTT.

The rearrangement joins TRBV28 to TRBJ1-5; TRBD1 might be the D (5 bases). This CDR3 comprises 15 residues. Trimming took 8 bases from V and 6 from J, leaving 20 bases between them. Germline-derived CDR1 and CDR2 are MDHEN and SYDVKM. Here the CDR3 reads CASGPGTGGSQPQHF. CDR3 DNA: TGTGCCAGCGGACCCGGGACCGGGGGTAGTCAGCCCCAGCATTTT.

In the case of this clone: Other nucleotide sequences in the sample specify the same CDR3. CDR3 amino acids: CASSPPGDTGELFF. CDR3 DNA sequence: TGTGCCAGCTCACCACCAGGGGATACCGGGGAGCTGTTTTTT. The V and J genes are TRBV18 and TRBJ2-2, with D tentatively TRBD1 (5 bases). V was cut by 0 bases and J by 5 bases, with 7 bases left in between. CDR1 KGHSH and CDR2 LQKENI come from the germline V gene. CDR3 length equals 14 residues.

The rearrangement joins TRBV12-5 to TRBJ2-7, with D perhaps being TRBD1 or TRBD2 (6 bases each). CDR3 length: 13 amino acids. Germline assignment: CDR1 LGHNT and CDR2 FRNRAP. The V end was cut by 3 bases, the J end by 3 bases, with 9 bases between. The CDR3 sequence: CASGLGGSYEQYF. The CDR3 DNA sequence: TGTGCTAGTGGTTTAGGGGGGAGCTACGAGCAGTACTTC.

The chain has TRBV19 and TRBJ2-7; 7 positions match TRBD1. The germline V gene encodes CDR1 LNHDA and CDR2 SQIVND (reference sequence). The CDR3 has 14 amino acids. Trimming removed 6 bases from V and 5 bases from J; junction bases left unmatched: 10. In DNA, the CDR3 is TGTGCCAGTAGCCGACAGGGTTGGGTCAACGAGCAGTACTTC. Translated: CASSRQGWVNEQYF.

The chain is built from TRBV7-2 and TRBJ1-3; weak D call: TRBD1 (6 bases). Trimming left V 1 base short and J 4 bases short, with 14 bases between. This CDR3 comprises 16 residues. Germline V gene sequence: CDR1 SGHTA, CDR2 FQGNSA. The CDR3 coding sequence is TGTGCCAGCAGCTTAGGTCATCCAGGGACAGGAAACACCATATATTTT. This translates into CASSLGHPGTGNTIYF.

This clone was recorded many times. The chain couples TRBV7-9 to TRBJ1-4; D may be TRBD1 (5 bases). Germline CDR1 and CDR2: SEHNR and FQNEAQ (reference sequence). The CDR3 has 15 residues. Trimming shortened V by 1 base and J by 5 bases, and 11 bases separated the two germline ends. CDR3 loop: CASSLVGEGNEKLFF. The CDR3 DNA follows: TGTGCCAGCAGCTTAGTAGGGGAAGGGAATGAAAAACTGTTTTTT.

This chain uses TRBV7-3 with TRBJ2-1, with 7 bases that match TRBD2. Germline CDR1 reads SGHTA; CDR2 reads FQGTGA. This CDR3 has 14 residues. The junction had 4 bases not matched to a gene; V was cut back by 1 base and J by 7 bases. Here the CDR3 reads CASSLNPAGNEQFF. CDR3 bases: TGTGCCAGCAGCTTAAACCCAGCGGGGAATGAGCAGTTCTTC.

V usage is TRBV19 and J usage is TRBJ1-2; D possibly corresponds to TRBD1 (6 bases). CDR1 is LNHDA, CDR2 SQIVND, per germline (reference sequence). This CDR3 region has 15 residues. V was trimmed by 6 bases and J by 4 bases, leaving 18 bases between them. The CDR3 reads CASRLEGVNTYGYTF. The CDR3 DNA follows: TGTGCCAGTAGACTCGAGGGGGTAAATACCTATGGCTACACCTTC. Complete variable domain (other parts from reference TRBV19 and TRBJ1-2): DGGITQSPKYLFRKEGQNVTLSCEQNLNHDAMYWYRQDPGQGLRLIYYSQIVNDFQKGDIAEGYSVSREKKESFPLTVTSAQKNPTAFYLCASRLEGVNTYGYTFGSGTRLTVV.

The V call is TRBV5-6, the J call TRBJ2-1; D uncertain. The CDR3 runs to 12 residues. The V gene lost 1 base and the J gene lost 5 bases, with 4 bases spanning the gap. The germline CDR1 and CDR2 sequences are SGHDT and YYEEEE. The CDR3 sequence: CASSLWNNEQFF. CDR3 DNA sequence: TGTGCCAGCAGCTTGTGGAACAATGAGCAGTTCTTC.

This CDR3 is CASSKDRLNTEAFF. In DNA, the CDR3 is TGTGCCAGCAGCAAAGACAGACTGAACACTGAAGCTTTCTTT. The chain employs TRBV2 and TRBJ1-1; D may be TRBD1 (5 bases). The V gene's germline CDR1 is SNHLY and CDR2 FYNNEI. This CDR3 is built from 14 residues. V lost 6 bases and J lost 0, with 11 bases in between.

The CDR3 coding sequence is TGTGCCAGCAGCTCTATCGGAACAGAGGCGGGGTTCTTAGCAGATACGCAGTATTTT. Translation: CASSSIGTEAGFLADTQYF. This rearrangement joins TRBV7-9 to TRBJ2-3; D possibly corresponds to TRBD2 (6 bases). Deletions cut 4 bases from V and 4 bases from J, with 27 bases between. Germline V CDR1 and CDR2: SEHNR, FQNEAQ (reference sequence). This CDR3 spans 19 amino acids.

This clone is medium-sized. The chain carries TRBV9 and TRBJ1-3; D ambiguous. Trimming removed 1 base from V and 0 bases from J, with 8 bases in between. Germline CDR1 and CDR2: SGDLS and YYNGEE. The CDR3 has 15 amino acids. CDR3 sequence reads: CASSVSPLSGNTIYF. The CDR3 region has the DNA TGTGCCAGCAGCGTATCGCCCCTCTCTGGAAACACCATATATTTT.

This clone has only one observation. The gene calls are TRBV5-1 and TRBJ2-7; no clear D gene. V was clipped by 0 bases and J by 7 bases, with 8 bases between them. The CDR3 extends over 12 amino acids. Germline V lookup: CDR1 SGHRS, CDR2 YFSETQ. The CDR3, as DNA: TGCGCCAGCAGCTTGGTATCGGGTGAGCAGTACTTC. It specifies CASSLVSGEQYF.

The V call is TRBV21-1, the J call TRBJ1-1; the table assigns TRBD1, which was not confirmed against the DNA. TRBV21-1 is deemed a pseudogene. The CDR3 is 14 residues long. CDR3 sequence (DNA): TGTGCCAGCAGCACAGGGGGGCGGTGGACTGAAGCTTTCTTT. Amino acids: CASSTGGRWTEAFF.

The V and J genes are TRBV27 and TRBJ2-7; TRBD2 agrees at 7 bases. The CDR3 is 15 amino acids. The trim removed 6 bases at V and 3 bases at J, leaving 11 bases unmatched. Germline loops: CDR1 MNHEY, CDR2 SMNVEV (reference sequence). The CDR3 reads CASSSRGEGGYEQYF. In DNA, the CDR3 is TGTGCCAGCAGCTCACGGGGGGAGGGCGGCTACGAGCAGTACTTC.

The rearrangement joins TRBV25-1 to TRBJ1-1; possibly TRBD1 for D (6 bases). This CDR3 contains 13 residues. V lost 6 bases to trimming and J lost 2 bases, with 10 bases between them. Germline values: CDR1 MGHDK, CDR2 SYGVNS. The CDR3 reads CASRGQPNTEAFF. In DNA form, the CDR3 reads TGTGCCAGCAGGGGACAACCCAACACTGAAGCTTTCTTT.

The chain uses TRBV5-1 and TRBJ2-5; D perhaps matches TRBD2 (5 bases). The ends were cut back, 0 bases at V and 4 bases at J, with 13 bases in the middle. From germline, CDR1 is SGHRS and CDR2 YFSETQ. This CDR3 is 15 amino acids long. CDR3 residues: CASSLGQGGRETQYF. The CDR3 bases are TGCGCCAGCAGCTTGGGACAAGGAGGAAGAGAGACCCAGTACTTC.

V usage is TRBV11-2 and J usage is TRBJ2-1, with 13 bases that match TRBD2. V dropped 3 bases and J dropped 14; count of bases not matched to a gene: 7. The CDR3 has 14 amino acids. The germline V gene has CDR1 SGHAT and CDR2 FQNNGV. Written as DNA, the CDR3 is TGTGCCAGCAGCTTCAGACTAGCGGGAGGTGAAGAGTTCTTC. Amino acids: CASSFRLAGGEEFF.

The chain has TRBV14 and TRBJ2-7; 8 nucleotides line up with TRBD2. The germline V gene has CDR1 SGHDN and CDR2 FVKESK. The CDR3 is 14 amino acids. Losses at the gene ends were 4 bases for V and 4 bases for J; bases not matched to a gene: 6. CDR3 in amino acids: CASSPSGRVYEQYF. The CDR3 DNA sequence: TGTGCCAGCAGCCCCAGCGGGAGAGTATACGAGCAGTACTTC.

This clone was seen more than once but under ten times. V and J are TRBV7-2 and TRBJ1-4; 11 bases are a match to TRBD1. V gave up 5 bases and J gave up 6 bases; unmatched junction bases: 2. Germline lookup yields CDR1 SGHTA and CDR2 FQGNSA. This CDR3 has 14 amino acids. CDR3 nucleotides: TGTGCCAGCAGCCAGGGACAGGGGGATGAAAAACTGTTTTTT. Encoded protein: CASSQGQGDEKLFF. Using reference TRBV7-2 and TRBJ1-4 for the parts outside the CDR3, the full variable domain is GAGVSQSPSNKVTEKGKDVELRCDPISGHTALYWYRQSLGQGLEFLIYFQGNSAPDKSGLPSDRFSAERTGGSVSTLTIQRTQQEDSAVYLCASSQGQGDEKLFFGSGTQLSVL.

This chain links TRBV5-1 with TRBJ2-7; D gene unclear. V lost 6 bases to trimming and J lost 0 bases, with 13 bases between them. This CDR3 has 14 residues. CDR1 SGHRS and CDR2 YFSETQ come from the germline V gene. This CDR3 reads CASKVTWGSYEQYF. The DNA of the CDR3 is TGCGCCAGCAAAGTCACGTGGGGCTCCTACGAGCAGTACTTC.